These T cell receptor beta chains were read from a single sample in a study of CD8 T cells in ankylosing spondylitis. Each CDR3 protein is one row after TCRdb ran MiXCR on the 5' RACE reads. The repertoire holds about 39,000 distinct CDR3 sequences, with about 9.3% as singletons. Sequencing was done on a sample of blood, either unsorted or a sorted T cell fraction (not recorded which). These receptors were taken from a male donor with ankylosing spondylitis or in good health (not recorded which). Each CDR3 is given with its conserved first and last residue. The order of the fields is clone size, D gene, V gene, J gene, CDR3 length, CDR3 protein, CDR3 DNA. A D gene is named only where the DNA matches it firmly. Part of the rows lack a size; the others show once, few, many or a class for expanded clones.

abundance: many
d_gene: -
v_gene: TRBV20-1
j_gene: TRBJ1-1
len: 16
CDR3aa: CSARPPAETMNTEAFF
CDR3nt: TGCAGTGCTAGACCCCCCGCAGAAACTATGAACACTGAAGCTTTCTTT

abundance: many
d_gene: TRBD1
v_gene: TRBV12-3/TRBV12-4
j_gene: TRBJ2-3
len: 16
CDR3aa: CASSLRWTGLPDTQYF
CDR3nt: TGTGCCAGCAGTTTAAGGTGGACAGGGCTGCCAGATACGCAGTATTTT

abundance: many
d_gene: -
v_gene: TRBV3-1
j_gene: TRBJ1-3
len: 15
CDR3aa: CASSQGPPSGNTIYF
CDR3nt: TGTGCCAGCAGCCAAGGTCCACCCTCTGGAAACACCATATATTTT

abundance: -
d_gene: TRBD2
v_gene: TRBV7-2
j_gene: TRBJ2-3
len: 15
CDR3aa: CASSSGNPGPDTQYF
CDR3nt: TGTGCCAGCAGCAGCGGGAATCCCGGGCCAGATACGCAGTATTTT

abundance: many
d_gene: TRBD2
v_gene: TRBV10-2
j_gene: TRBJ2-7
len: 19
CDR3aa: CASSAGGGGRSARSYEQYF
CDR3nt: TGCGCCAGCAGTGCCGGGGGGGGTGGTCGATCGGCGAGATCCTACGAGCAGTACTTC

abundance: -
d_gene: -
v_gene: TRBV6-1
j_gene: TRBJ2-3
len: 15
CDR3aa: CASRLKAASTDTQYF
CDR3nt: TGTGCCAGCAGGTTGAAGGCAGCGAGCACAGATACGCAGTATTTT

abundance: many
d_gene: -
v_gene: TRBV7-3
j_gene: TRBJ1-3
len: 16
CDR3aa: CASSAGPPLSGNTIYF
CDR3nt: TGTGCCAGCAGCGCGGGTCCCCCTCTCTCTGGAAACACCATATATTTT

abundance: -
d_gene: -
v_gene: TRBV6-2/TRBV6-3
j_gene: TRBJ2-3
len: 15
CDR3aa: CASSVDSPSTDTQYF
CDR3nt: TGTGCCAGCAGTGTAGATTCCCCCAGCACAGATACGCAGTATTTT

abundance: many
d_gene: -
v_gene: TRBV5-1
j_gene: TRBJ1-3
len: 15
CDR3aa: CASSLTGANGNTIYF
CDR3nt: TGCGCCAGCAGCTTGACGGGGGCGAACGGAAACACCATATATTTT

abundance: -
d_gene: TRBD1
v_gene: TRBV9
j_gene: TRBJ2-7
len: 15
CDR3aa: CASSSGGDRGYEQYF
CDR3nt: TGTGCCAGCAGCTCCGGAGGGGACAGGGGATACGAGCAGTACTTC

abundance: many
d_gene: -
v_gene: TRBV2
j_gene: TRBJ2-7
len: 11
CDR3aa: CASRGGVEQYF
CDR3nt: TGTGCCAGCAGGGGTGGGGTCGAGCAGTACTTC

abundance: many
d_gene: TRBD2
v_gene: TRBV2
j_gene: TRBJ2-7
len: 13
CDR3aa: CASTGLAGGRFDF
CDR3nt: TGTGCCAGCACTGGACTAGCGGGAGGGCGATTTGACTTC

abundance: many
d_gene: -
v_gene: TRBV4-1
j_gene: TRBJ2-3
len: 15
CDR3aa: CASSQFKGIADTQYF
CDR3nt: TGCGCCAGCAGCCAATTTAAGGGGATCGCAGATACGCAGTATTTT

abundance: many
d_gene: TRBD2
v_gene: TRBV12-3/TRBV12-4
j_gene: TRBJ2-1
len: 12
CDR3aa: CASSTSTSGFTF
CDR3nt: TGTGCCAGCAGTACCTCGACTAGCGGCTTTACCTTC

abundance: many
d_gene: -
v_gene: TRBV7-2
j_gene: TRBJ1-5
len: 14
CDR3aa: CASSLGGGNQPQHF
CDR3nt: TGTGCCAGCAGCTTAGGGGGGGGAAACCAGCCCCAGCATTTT

abundance: many
d_gene: TRBD2
v_gene: TRBV6-5
j_gene: TRBJ2-3
len: 18
CDR3aa: CASSYSSGGRVSTDTQYF
CDR3nt: TGTGCCAGCAGTTACTCGAGCGGGGGCCGAGTAAGCACAGATACGCAGTATTTT

abundance: many
d_gene: TRBD1
v_gene: TRBV2
j_gene: TRBJ1-6
len: 13
CDR3aa: CASSGQGDSPLHF
CDR3nt: TGTGCCAGCAGTGGACAGGGAGATTCACCCCTCCACTTT

abundance: many
d_gene: -
v_gene: TRBV5-4
j_gene: TRBJ2-5
len: 13
CDR3aa: CASSFDLGETQYF
CDR3nt: TGTGCCAGCAGCTTCGACCTGGGAGAGACCCAGTACTTC

abundance: many
d_gene: -
v_gene: TRBV2
j_gene: TRBJ2-5
len: 15
CDR3aa: CASSAPQGGPGTQYF
CDR3nt: TGTGCCAGCAGCGCCCCCCAGGGAGGCCCAGGGACCCAGTACTTC

abundance: -
d_gene: -
v_gene: TRBV6-1
j_gene: TRBJ2-6
len: 14
CDR3aa: CASSRDTGANVLTF
CDR3nt: TGTGCCAGCAGCAGGGACACTGGGGCCAACGTCCTGACTTTC

abundance: many
d_gene: TRBD2
v_gene: TRBV20-1
j_gene: TRBJ2-1
len: 14
CDR3aa: CSALAGGSYNEQFF
CDR3nt: TGCAGTGCCCTAGCGGGAGGCTCCTACAATGAGCAGTTCTTC

abundance: many
d_gene: TRBD1
v_gene: TRBV29-1
j_gene: TRBJ2-1
len: 11
CDR3aa: CGTGRDNEQFF
CDR3nt: TGCGGGACAGGGAGAGACAATGAGCAGTTCTTC

abundance: many
d_gene: TRBD1
v_gene: TRBV6-2/TRBV6-3
j_gene: TRBJ2-5
len: 14
CDR3aa: CASDRAGLRETQYF
CDR3nt: TGTGCCAGTGACAGGGCTGGGCTCCGGGAGACCCAGTACTTC

abundance: many
d_gene: -
v_gene: TRBV6-2/TRBV6-3
j_gene: TRBJ2-1
len: 14
CDR3aa: CASSTGYSYNEQFF
CDR3nt: TGTGCCAGCAGTACAGGGTACTCCTACAATGAGCAGTTCTTC

abundance: many
d_gene: TRBD1
v_gene: TRBV19
j_gene: TRBJ1-3
len: 17
CDR3aa: CASSRTGQRSSGNTIYF
CDR3nt: TGTGCCAGTAGTAGGACAGGGCAACGGAGCTCTGGAAACACCATATATTTT

abundance: many
d_gene: -
v_gene: TRBV5-5
j_gene: TRBJ2-3
len: 14
CDR3aa: CASSLLASTDTQYF
CDR3nt: TGTGCCAGCAGCTTGCTGGCCAGCACAGATACGCAGTATTTT